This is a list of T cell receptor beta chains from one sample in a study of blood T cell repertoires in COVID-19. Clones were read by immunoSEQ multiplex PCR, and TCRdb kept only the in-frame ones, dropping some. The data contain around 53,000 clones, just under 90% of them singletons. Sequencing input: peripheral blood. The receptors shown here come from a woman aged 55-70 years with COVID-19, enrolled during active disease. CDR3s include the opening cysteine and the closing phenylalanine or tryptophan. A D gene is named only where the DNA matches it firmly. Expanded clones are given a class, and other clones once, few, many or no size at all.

CASSPGSGSSYNEQFF,TGTGCCAGCTCACCAGGAAGCGGGAGCTCCTACAATGAGCAGTTCTTC,TRBJ2-1,TRBD2,-,TRBV18
CATSREPLRASNQPQHF,TGTGCCACCAGCAGAGAACCCCTCAGGGCGAGCAATCAGCCCCAGCATTTT,TRBJ1-5,-,-,TRBV15
CASKLQQGRANYGYTF,TGTGCCAGCAAACTTCAACAGGGTCGGGCTAACTATGGCTACACCTTC,TRBJ1-2,-,-,TRBV2
CASSVTSLSSEQYF,TGTGCCAGCAGTGTTACTAGCCTCTCGTCCGAGCAGTACTTC,TRBJ2-7,-,-,TRBV2
CASSSRTGSMDTQYF,TGTGCCAGCTCATCCCGGACAGGGTCCATGGATACGCAGTATTTT,TRBJ2-3,TRBD1,-,TRBV18
CASGGDVYGYTF,TGTGCCAGCGGGGGGGACGTCTATGGCTACACCTTC,TRBJ1-2,-,-,TRBV28
CSVEAGQGGYGYTF,TGCAGCGTTGAAGCGGGACAGGGAGGTTACGGCTACACCTTC,TRBJ1-2,TRBD1,-,TRBV29-1
CASSEAGGFGQPQHF,TGTGCCAGCAGTGAAGCGGGGGGTTTCGGTCAGCCCCAGCATTTT,TRBJ1-5,-,-,TRBV6-1
CASSNRPAKNIQYF,TGTGCCAGTAGCAACAGGCCAGCCAAAAACATTCAGTACTTC,TRBJ2-4,-,-,TRBV19
CASSLALSSGRSANEQFF,TGTGCCAGCAGCTTAGCCTTATCTAGCGGGAGGTCAGCCAATGAGCAGTTCTTC,TRBJ2-1,TRBD2,-,TRBV7-9
CASSPTGTSLYEQYF,TGTGCCAGTAGCCCGACCGGGACTAGTTTGTACGAGCAGTACTTC,TRBJ2-7,TRBD2,-,TRBV19
CASSPIAGGPEEQYF,TGTGCCAGCAGCCCCATAGCGGGAGGGCCGGAGGAGCAGTACTTC,TRBJ2-7,TRBD2,few,TRBV6-6
CASSLGQINQPQHF,TGTGCCAGCAGTTTAGGGCAGATCAATCAGCCCCAGCATTTT,TRBJ1-5,-,-,TRBV28
CASKGTNQNTEAFF,TGTGCCAGCAAAGGGACAAACCAGAACACTGAAGCTTTCTTT,TRBJ1-1,-,-,TRBV28
CASSMGRTGNTIYF,TGTGCCAGTAGTATGGGCAGAACTGGAAACACCATATATTTT,TRBJ1-3,-,-,TRBV19
CATSPGQGPLRQYF,TGTGCCACCAGCCCGGGACAGGGTCCTCTCCGGCAGTACTTC,TRBJ2-7,TRBD1,-,TRBV24-1
CASRIQGSRTDTQYF,TGTGCCAGCAGGATACAGGGTTCGCGTACAGATACGCAGTATTTT,TRBJ2-3,-,once,TRBV7-2
CASSQDGPRVHTEQFF,TGTGCCAGCAGCCAAGATGGTCCCAGGGTTCACACTGAGCAGTTCTTC,TRBJ2-1,-,-,TRBV4-2
CASLEGLAQPQHF,TGTGCCAGCCTTGAGGGATTAGCACAGCCCCAGCATTTT,TRBJ1-5,-,-,TRBV28
CASSLVRSAKNIQYF,TGTGCCAGCAGCTTAGTTCGGAGTGCCAAAAACATTCAGTACTTC,TRBJ2-4,-,few,TRBV7-9
CASGGAASTDTQYF,TGTGCCAGCGGAGGAGCGGCGAGCACAGATACGCAGTATTTT,TRBJ2-3,-,-,TRBV6-5
CASSTGNYNEQFF,TGCGCCAGCAGCACCGGGAACTACAATGAGCAGTTCTTC,TRBJ2-1,-,-,TRBV10-2
CASSSTAGLGFNYGYTF,TGTGCCAGTAGCTCAACCGCGGGACTCGGATTTAACTATGGCTACACCTTC,TRBJ1-2,-,-,TRBV19
CASSESGGRAEAFF,TGCGCCAGCAGTGAGTCAGGGGGCCGGGCTGAAGCTTTCTTT,TRBJ1-1,TRBD1,-,TRBV10-1
CASSLGQGGNEQFF,TGTGCCAGCAGTCTTGGACAGGGAGGCAATGAGCAGTTCTTC,TRBJ2-1,TRBD1,-,TRBV6-6
CASSPTPINEQFF,TGTGCCAGCTCACCCACTCCCATCAATGAGCAGTTCTTC,TRBJ2-1,-,-,TRBV18
CASSPESGRLNGELFF,TGTGCCAGCTCACCGGAGAGCGGGAGATTAAACGGGGAGCTGTTTTTT,TRBJ2-2,TRBD2,few,TRBV18
CAWSVGPRGSNEQFF,TGTGCCTGGAGTGTCGGCCCAAGGGGGTCCAATGAGCAGTTCTTC,TRBJ2-1,-,-,TRBV30
CASTRDTLNTEAFF,TGTGCCAGCACCCGGGACACCTTGAACACTGAAGCTTTCTTT,TRBJ1-1,-,-,TRBV28
CASSFHRGGFGYTF,TGTGCCAGCAGTTTTCACAGGGGGGGATTTGGCTACACCTTC,TRBJ1-2,TRBD1,-,TRBV28
CASSQKLAGVREQYF,TGTGCCAGCAGTCAGAAACTAGCGGGAGTAAGGGAGCAGTACTTC,TRBJ2-7,TRBD2,-,TRBV28
CANSATRTDTQYF,TGTGCCAATAGCGCTACTCGCACAGATACGCAGTATTTT,TRBJ2-3,-,-,TRBV19
CASSLGQVNYGYTF,TGTGCCAGCAGCTTGGGGCAGGTCAACTATGGCTACACCTTC,TRBJ1-2,-,-,TRBV5-5
CASSLRRLNTEAFF,TGTGCCAGCAGTTTAAGGCGGCTGAACACTGAAGCTTTCTTT,TRBJ1-1,-,-,TRBV27
CASRPNTLQGEQYF,TGTGCCAGCCGACCGAACACATTACAGGGAGAGCAGTACTTC,TRBJ2-7,-,-,TRBV5-5
CASSSSGVYGYTF,TGTGCCAGCAGTTCGTCAGGGGTCTATGGCTACACCTTC,TRBJ1-2,-,once,TRBV28
CARSLVGGRAQYF,TGTGCCAGAAGCTTAGTAGGGGGAAGGGCCCAGTACTTC,TRBJ2-5,-,-,TRBV7-5
CASSYLRSESPYGYTF,TGTGCCAGCAGTTACCTGCGCTCCGAATCTCCTTATGGCTACACCTTC,TRBJ1-2,-,-,TRBV6-5
CSAEGGVEGYTF,TGCAGCGCCGAGGGGGGGGTAGAGGGCTACACCTTC,TRBJ1-2,-,-,TRBV29-1
CASSETGSYGYTF,TGTGCCAGCAGTGAAACAGGGTCCTATGGCTACACCTTC,TRBJ1-2,-,-,TRBV2
CASSRNPGHPIRELFF,TGTGCCAGCAGTCGAAATCCGGGACACCCAATAAGGGAGCTGTTTTTT,TRBJ2-2,-,-,TRBV6-6
CASSGRLAGAYEQYF,TGTGCCAGCAGCGGCCGACTAGCGGGAGCCTACGAGCAGTACTTC,TRBJ2-7,TRBD2,-,TRBV5-7
CASSQYEARYDEQYF,TGTGCCAGCAGTCAGTACGAGGCTAGGTACGACGAGCAGTACTTC,TRBJ2-7,-,-,TRBV28
CASSLTGGNQPQHF,TGTGCCAGCAGCTTGACAGGGGGCAATCAGCCCCAGCATTTT,TRBJ1-5,TRBD1,-,TRBV6-5
CASSFGVPYEQYF,TGTGCCAGCAGTTTCGGGGTTCCCTACGAGCAGTACTTC,TRBJ2-7,-,-,TRBV12-3/TRBV12-4
CASSSPVREIDDTQYF,TGTGCCAGCAGTTCACCTGTGCGGGAGATCGACGATACGCAGTATTTT,TRBJ2-3,TRBD2,-,TRBV28
CASSLDFRVYPDF,TGTGCCAGCAGCTTAGACTTCAGGGTATACCCAGACTTC,TRBJ1-2,-,-,TRBV11-2